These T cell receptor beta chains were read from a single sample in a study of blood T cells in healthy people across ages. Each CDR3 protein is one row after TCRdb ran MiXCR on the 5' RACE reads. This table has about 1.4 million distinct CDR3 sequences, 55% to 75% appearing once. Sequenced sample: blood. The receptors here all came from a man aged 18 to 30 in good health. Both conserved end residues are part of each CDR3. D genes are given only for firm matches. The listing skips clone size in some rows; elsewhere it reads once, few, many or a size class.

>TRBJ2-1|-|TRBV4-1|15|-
CASTRDFSSYNEQFF
TGCGCCAGCACCCGGGACTTTAGCTCCTACAATGAGCAGTTCTTC
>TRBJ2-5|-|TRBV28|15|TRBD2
CASTQIAGEQETQYF
TGTGCCAGCACCCAAATAGCGGGGGAGCAAGAGACCCAGTACTTC
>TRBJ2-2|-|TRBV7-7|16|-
CASSLYYGGYAGELFF
TGTGCTAGCAGCTTATATTACGGGGGATACGCCGGGGAGCTGTTTTTT
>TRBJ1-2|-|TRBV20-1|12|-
CSASGSDYGYTF
TGCAGTGCGTCCGGAAGCGACTATGGCTACACCTTC
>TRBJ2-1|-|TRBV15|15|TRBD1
CATTSTGHSYNEQFF
TGTGCCACCACTTCGACAGGGCACTCCTACAATGAGCAGTTCTTC
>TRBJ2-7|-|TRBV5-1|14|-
CASSLVSGDYEQYF
TGCGCCAGCAGCTTGGTTTCAGGGGACTACGAGCAGTACTTC
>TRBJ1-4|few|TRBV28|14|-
CASSLQGGGEKLFF
TGTGCCAGCAGTTTACAAGGAGGTGGTGAAAAACTGTTTTTT
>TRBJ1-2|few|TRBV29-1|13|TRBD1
CSVDDRDRSGYTF
TGCAGCGTAGACGACAGGGACAGAAGTGGCTACACCTTC
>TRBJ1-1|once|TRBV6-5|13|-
CASSYGEYTEAFF
TGTGCCAGCAGTTACGGGGAGTACACTGAAGCTTTCTTT
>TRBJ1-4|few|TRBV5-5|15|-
CASSLMVGRDEKLFF
TGTGCCAGCAGCTTGATGGTCGGAAGGGATGAAAAACTGTTTTTT
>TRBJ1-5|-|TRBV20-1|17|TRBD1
CSARGFMTGRDNQPQHF
TGCAGTGCTAGAGGCTTCATGACAGGGAGGGACAATCAGCCCCAGCATTTT